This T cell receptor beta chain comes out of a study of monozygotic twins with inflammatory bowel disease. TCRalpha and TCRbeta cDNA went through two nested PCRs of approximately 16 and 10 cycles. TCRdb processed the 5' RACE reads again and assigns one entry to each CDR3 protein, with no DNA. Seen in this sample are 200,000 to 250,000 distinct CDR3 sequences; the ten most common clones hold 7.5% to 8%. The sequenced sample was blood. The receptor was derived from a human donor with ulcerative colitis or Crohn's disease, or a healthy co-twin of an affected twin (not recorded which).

The CDR3 region is CASSPGQGRVNEQFF. The rearrangement uses TRBV5-1 and TRBJ2-1; TCRdb picks TRBD1, but there is no DNA to check that call. The CDR3 loop spans 15 amino acids. Germline lookup yields CDR1 SGHRS and CDR2 YFSETQ.